Presented here are 23 T cell receptor beta chains from one specimen sequenced in a study of T cell responses to AZD1222 COVID-19 vaccine. The data were produced by immunoSEQ multiplex PCR, yet TCRdb's version contains in-frame clones alone and is incomplete. Of approximately 150,000 clones detected, 85% to 95% appear once; the ten largest clones hold about 12%. This specimen was peripheral blood, taken after recovery from COVID-19. The receptors originated from an adult who had recovered from COVID-19.

The J gene is TRBJ2-5, the V gene TRBV9; either TRBD1 or TRBD2 may fit D (5 bases each). The CDR3 covers 15 residues. The germline V gene encodes CDR1 SGDLS and CDR2 YYNGEE. V was clipped by 4 bases and J by 5 bases, with 18 bases between them. DNA for the CDR3: TGTGCCAGCAGCACTGGGACGGTTTCAAGTGAGACCCAGTACTTC. Its translation: CASSTGTVSSETQYF.

This rearrangement joins TRBV7-9 to TRBJ1-4, with a weak D call TRBD1 (5 bases). The germline CDR1 and CDR2 sequences are SEHNR and FQNEAQ (reference sequence). V gave up 5 bases and J gave up 0 bases, with 13 bases separating them. The length of the CDR3 is 16 residues. CDR3 nucleotide sequence: TGTGCCAGCAGCATCCAGAGACAGACAACTAATGAAAAACTGTTTTTT. As protein: CASSIQRQTTNEKLFF.

CDR3: CASSLGGYYNEQFF. As DNA, the CDR3 is TGTGCCAGCAGTTTAGGCGGGTACTACAATGAGCAGTTCTTC. The J gene is TRBJ2-1, the V gene TRBV27; possible D gene TRBD2, 5 bases. V shed 2 bases and J shed 3 bases, with 8 bases lying between them. CDR3 size: 14 residues. Germline V lookup: CDR1 MNHEY, CDR2 SMNVEV (reference sequence).

This clone showed up just once. This chain connects TRBV7-2 to TRBJ2-1; TRBD2 might be the D (5 bases). The CDR3 spans 17 residues. CDR1 and CDR2 (germline): SGHTA, FQGNSA. With 1 base removed from V and 5 bases from J, the gap between germline ends came to 18 bases. CDR3 region: CASSLDRTRNQNNEQFF. The CDR3 bases are TGTGCCAGCAGCTTAGACCGTACTAGGAACCAAAACAATGAGCAGTTCTTC.

The chain recombines TRBV18 with TRBJ1-1, with a possible D match to TRBD1 (5 bases). The CDR3 has 13 amino acids. In germline, CDR1 is KGHSH, CDR2 LQKENI. Trimming pared 1 base from V and 6 bases from J, leaving 9 bases between. The CDR3 DNA is TGTGCCAGCTCACCACTTCAGGGCCCTGAAGCTTTCTTT. Translated: CASSPLQGPEAFF.

The V call is TRBV4-1, the J call TRBJ2-2; 7 bases are shared with TRBD2. The CDR3 is 14 amino acids. The junction had 1 base not matched to a gene; V was cut back by 0 bases and J by 6 bases. CDR1 MGHRA and CDR2 YSYEKL come from the germline V gene. The CDR3 protein is CASSQEGGSGELFF. DNA of the CDR3: TGCGCCAGCAGCCAAGAGGGAGGGTCCGGGGAGCTGTTTTTT.

The gene calls are TRBV15 and TRBJ2-7, with D tentatively TRBD2 (5 bases). Germline V lookup: CDR1 LNHNV, CDR2 YYDKDF (reference sequence). With 2 bases removed from V and 0 bases from J, the gap between germline ends came to 17 bases. The CDR3 spans 17 residues. CDR3 sequence (DNA): TGTGCCACCAGCAGATTTATAGCGCGGTGGAGCTCCTACGAGCAGTACTTC. It codes for CATSRFIARWSSYEQYF.

The V and J genes are TRBV5-4 and TRBJ2-3, with 7 bases identical to TRBD2. V was clipped by 2 bases and J by 0 bases; unmatched bases: 12. The CDR3 contains 18 residues. Looked up from germline, CDR1 is SGHNT and CDR2 is YYREEE (reference sequence). The CDR3 DNA follows: TGTGCCAGCAGCTTTAAGCGGGGCCATCCTTCTAGCACAGATACGCAGTATTTT. Translation: CASSFKRGHPSSTDTQYF.

The V call is TRBV5-6, the J call TRBJ2-3; no clear D gene. The V end was cut by 2 bases, the J end by 4 bases, with 8 bases between. This CDR3 has 13 residues. Germline assignment: CDR1 SGHDT and CDR2 YYEEEE. Here the CDR3 reads CASSFEASDTQYF. DNA of the CDR3: TGTGCCAGCAGCTTTGAAGCCTCAGATACGCAGTATTTT.

This clone has only one observation. The genes are TRBV6-1 and TRBJ1-1; D uncertain. The CDR3 is 14 residues long. Germline V lookup: CDR1 MNHNS, CDR2 SASEGT. The V end lost 3 bases, the J end lost 0 bases, and 8 bases lay between the germline ends. CDR3 bases: TGTGCCAGCAGTGAGCAAGTCATGAACACTGAAGCTTTCTTT. This sequence encodes CASSEQVMNTEAFF.

This chain connects TRBV25-1 to TRBJ2-7; D remains ambiguous. The V end was cut by 0 bases, the J end by 10 bases, with 10 bases between. Per germline, CDR1 MGHDK and CDR2 SYGVNS. The CDR3 is 12 amino acids. The CDR3 here is CASSEYASSQYF. The CDR3 region has the DNA TGTGCCAGCAGTGAATATGCGAGCTCCCAGTACTTC.

J is TRBJ1-1 and V is TRBV12-3 or TRBV12-4; a possible D gene is TRBD1 (6 bases). V lost 5 bases to trimming and J lost 5 bases, with 6 bases between them. The CDR3 consists of 11 residues. The chain's CDR3 is CASSDRTEAFF. Here the CDR3 DNA reads TGTGCCAGCAGTGACAGGACTGAAGCTTTCTTT.

V is TRBV5-4 and J is TRBJ1-4, with D tentatively TRBD1 (6 bases). Germline-derived CDR1 and CDR2 are SGHNT and YYREEE (reference sequence). CDR3 size: 13 residues. V was clipped by 4 bases and J by 8 bases, with 12 bases between them. Here the CDR3 DNA reads TGTGCCAGCAGCAGGGGGGAGATGGAAAAACTGTTTTTT. Translation: CASSRGEMEKLFF.

This sequence joins TRBV28 and TRBJ1-6, with no clear D. Germline values: CDR1 MDHEN, CDR2 SYDVKM. Trimming cost V 6 bases and J 13 bases, with 19 bases left between them. The CDR3 has 14 residues. The CDR3 is CASSLTNRRFPLHF. In DNA, the CDR3 is TGTGCCAGCAGCTTGACGAACCGGAGGTTCCCCCTCCACTTT.

The chain couples TRBV9 to TRBJ1-2; unclear D gene. Germline loops: CDR1 SGDLS, CDR2 YYNGEE. The CDR3 spans 12 residues. V lost 3 bases, J lost 8 bases, and 11 bases lay in between. CDR3 amino acids: CASSGGIWGYTF. CDR3 DNA: TGTGCCAGCAGCGGCGGAATTTGGGGCTACACCTTC.

The chain is built from TRBV6-5 and TRBJ1-2; a weak D match, TRBD1 (5 bases). V was pared by 6 bases and J by 7 bases, with 12 bases between. This CDR3 has 12 residues. Germline loops: CDR1 MNHEY, CDR2 SVGAGI. CDR3 coding DNA: TGTGCCAGCAGCAAGAAAGGGGCTGGCTACACCTTC. It translates to CASSKKGAGYTF.

The chain links TRBV2 to TRBJ2-3; TRBD2 agrees at 12 bases. V was clipped by 6 bases and J by 3 bases; unmatched bases: 7. CDR3 length equals 16 residues. The germline CDR1 and CDR2 sequences are SNHLY and FYNNEI. The CDR3 loop reads CASRLTSGSLTDTQYF. Here the CDR3 DNA reads TGTGCCAGCAGGCTGACTAGCGGGAGTTTAACAGATACGCAGTATTTT.

The V and J genes are TRBV30 and TRBJ2-5; D gene ambiguous. Germline V CDR1 and CDR2: GTSNPN, SVGIG (reference sequence). V lost 2 bases and J 2 bases, leaving 0 bases between the germline ends. This CDR3 contains 10 residues. DNA of the CDR3: TGTGCCTGGAGTCAAGAGACCCAGTACTTC. Its translation is CAWSQETQYF.

The rearrangement joins TRBV15 to TRBJ2-3; D could derive from TRBD1 or TRBD2 (5 bases each). The ends were cut back, 0 bases at V and 0 bases at J, with 10 bases in the middle. Germline CDR1 and CDR2: LNHNV and YYDKDF (reference sequence). The CDR3 runs 16 residues. CDR3 nucleotide sequence: TGTGCCACCAGCAGAGATAGGGGAGCTAGCACAGATACGCAGTATTTT. Translation gives CATSRDRGASTDTQYF.

V is TRBV11-2 and J is TRBJ1-1, with D unresolved. In germline, CDR1 is SGHAT, CDR2 FQNNGV. The CDR3 runs to 15 residues. The ends were cut back, 2 bases at V and 1 base at J, with 11 bases in the middle. CDR3 bases: TGTGCCAGCAGCTTACTTCCCAGGAGGAACACTGAAGCTTTCTTT. It is translated as CASSLLPRRNTEAFF.

This clone appeared once. The chain recombines TRBV5-6 with TRBJ2-3, with 7 bases identical to TRBD2. Germline CDR1 is SGHDT and CDR2 is YYEEEE. V trimming: 0 bases; J trimming: 2 bases; junction bases outside the gene matches: 3. The CDR3 is 15 residues long. CDR3 DNA: TGTGCCAGCAGCTTGGCCGGGAGGATCACAGATACGCAGTATTTT. This gives the protein CASSLAGRITDTQYF.

This clone was seen only a few times. The gene calls are TRBV6-5 and TRBJ1-4; D ambiguous. The V end was cut by 6 bases, the J end by 5 bases, with 13 bases between. The CDR3 is 14 amino acids. Germline V gives CDR1 MNHEY, CDR2 SVGAGI. CDR3 sequence: CASRATDRNEKLFF. Here the CDR3 DNA reads TGTGCCAGCAGAGCGACGGACCGGAATGAAAAACTGTTTTTT.

V usage is TRBV6-5 and J usage is TRBJ2-5, with 8 bases aligning to TRBD1. The CDR3 has 13 amino acids. Trimming took 4 bases from V and 5 from J; bases not matched to a gene: 3. Germline V gene lookup returns CDR1 MNHEY and CDR2 SVGAGI. The CDR3 loop is CASSWTGLETQYF. CDR3 nucleotide sequence: TGTGCCAGCAGTTGGACAGGGTTGGAGACCCAGTACTTC.